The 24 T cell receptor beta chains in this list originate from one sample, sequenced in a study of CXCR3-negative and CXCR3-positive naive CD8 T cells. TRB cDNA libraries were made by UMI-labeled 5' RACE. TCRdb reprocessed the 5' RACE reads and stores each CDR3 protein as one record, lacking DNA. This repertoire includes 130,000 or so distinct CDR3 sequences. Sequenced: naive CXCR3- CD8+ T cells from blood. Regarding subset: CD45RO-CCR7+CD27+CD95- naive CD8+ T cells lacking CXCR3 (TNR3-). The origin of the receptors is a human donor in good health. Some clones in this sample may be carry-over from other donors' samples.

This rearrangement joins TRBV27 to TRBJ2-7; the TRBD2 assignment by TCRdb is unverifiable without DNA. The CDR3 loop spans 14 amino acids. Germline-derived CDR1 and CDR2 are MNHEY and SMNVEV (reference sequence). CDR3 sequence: CASSRSAGGYEQYF.

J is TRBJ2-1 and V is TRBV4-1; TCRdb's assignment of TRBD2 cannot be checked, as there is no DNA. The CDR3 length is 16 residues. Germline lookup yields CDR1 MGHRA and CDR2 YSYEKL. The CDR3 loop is CASSQDFRGLANEQFF.

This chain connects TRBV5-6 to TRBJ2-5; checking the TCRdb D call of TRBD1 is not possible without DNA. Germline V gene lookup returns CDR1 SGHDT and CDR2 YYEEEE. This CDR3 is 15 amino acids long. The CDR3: CASSGTRTVQETQYF.

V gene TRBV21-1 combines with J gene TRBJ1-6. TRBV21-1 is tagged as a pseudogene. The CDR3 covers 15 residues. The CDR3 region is CASSTSRSYNSPLHF.

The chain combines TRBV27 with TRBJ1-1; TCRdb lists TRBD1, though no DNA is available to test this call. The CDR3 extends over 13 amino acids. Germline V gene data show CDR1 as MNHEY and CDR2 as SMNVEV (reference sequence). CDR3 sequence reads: CASSFGGGTEAFF.

This CDR3 is CASSQQGYSYNEQFF. The gene calls are TRBV6-5 and TRBJ2-1; the D call of TRBD1 rests on TCRdb alone, since no DNA is present to check it. The CDR3 extends over 15 amino acids. Germline assignment: CDR1 MNHEY and CDR2 SVGAGI.

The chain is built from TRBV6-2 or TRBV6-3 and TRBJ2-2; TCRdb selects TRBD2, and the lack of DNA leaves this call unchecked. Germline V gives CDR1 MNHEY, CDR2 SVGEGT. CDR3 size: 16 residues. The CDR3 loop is CASSLDEGPNTGELFF.

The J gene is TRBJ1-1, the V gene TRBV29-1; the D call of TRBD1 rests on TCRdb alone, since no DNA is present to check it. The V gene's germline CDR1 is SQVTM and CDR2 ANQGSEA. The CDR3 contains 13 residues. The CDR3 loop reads CSVEGTGNTEAFF.

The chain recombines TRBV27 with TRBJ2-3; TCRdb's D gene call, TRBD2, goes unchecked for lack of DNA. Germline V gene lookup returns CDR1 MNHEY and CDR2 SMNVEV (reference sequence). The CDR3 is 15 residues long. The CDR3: CASSHRGLITDTQYF.

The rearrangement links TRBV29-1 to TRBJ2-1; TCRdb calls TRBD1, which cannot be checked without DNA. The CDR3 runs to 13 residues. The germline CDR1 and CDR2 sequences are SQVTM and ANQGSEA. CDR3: CSVDFQGFNEQFF.

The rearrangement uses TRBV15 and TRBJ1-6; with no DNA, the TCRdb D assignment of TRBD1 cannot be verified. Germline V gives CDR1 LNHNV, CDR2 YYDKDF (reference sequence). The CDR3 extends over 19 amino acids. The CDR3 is CATSRHRDRGGARISPLHF.

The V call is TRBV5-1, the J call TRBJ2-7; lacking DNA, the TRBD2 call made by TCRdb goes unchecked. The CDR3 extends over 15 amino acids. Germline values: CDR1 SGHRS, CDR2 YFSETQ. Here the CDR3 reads CASSLSAGGRPEQYF.

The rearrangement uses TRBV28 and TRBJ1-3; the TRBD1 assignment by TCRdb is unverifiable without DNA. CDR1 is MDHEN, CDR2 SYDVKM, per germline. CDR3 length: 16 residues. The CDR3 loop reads CASRGWSGASGNTIYF.

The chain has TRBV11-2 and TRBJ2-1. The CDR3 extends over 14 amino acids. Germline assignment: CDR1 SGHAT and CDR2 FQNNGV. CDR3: CASSLDLSGNEQFF.

The CDR3: CASSPRDRGANNIQYF. The chain carries TRBV7-9 and TRBJ2-4; absent DNA, TCRdb's TRBD1 call cannot be checked. Per the germline V gene, CDR1 is SEHNR and CDR2 is FQNEAQ (reference sequence). The CDR3 runs to 16 residues. Drawing the rest from reference TRBV7-9 and TRBJ2-4, the complete variable domain is DTGVSQNPRHKITKRGQNVTFRCDPISEHNRLYWYRQTLGQGPEFLTYFQNEAQLEKSRLLSDRFSAERPKGSFSTLEIQRTEQGDSAMYLCASSPRDRGANNIQYFGAGTRLSVL.

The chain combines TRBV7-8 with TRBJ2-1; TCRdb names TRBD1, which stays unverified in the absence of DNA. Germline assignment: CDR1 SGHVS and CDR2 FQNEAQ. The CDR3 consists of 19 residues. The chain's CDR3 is CASSLSSGGAISSYNEQFF.

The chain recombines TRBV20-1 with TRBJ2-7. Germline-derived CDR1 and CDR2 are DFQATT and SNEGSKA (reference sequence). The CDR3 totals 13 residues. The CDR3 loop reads CSARDPKTYEQYF.

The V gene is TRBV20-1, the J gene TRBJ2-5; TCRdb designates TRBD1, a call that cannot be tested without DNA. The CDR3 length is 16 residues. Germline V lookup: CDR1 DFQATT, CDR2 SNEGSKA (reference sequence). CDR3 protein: CSARGLDRGPFSTQYF.

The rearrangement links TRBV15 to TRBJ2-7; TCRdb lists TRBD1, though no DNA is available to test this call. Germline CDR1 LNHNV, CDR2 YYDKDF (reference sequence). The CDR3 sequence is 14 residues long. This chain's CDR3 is CATRKTRSHYEQYF. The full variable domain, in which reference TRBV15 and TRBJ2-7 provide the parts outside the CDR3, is DAMVIQNPRYQVTQFGKPVTLSCSQTLNHNVMYWYQQKSSQAPKLLFHYYDKDFNNEADTPDNFQSRRPNTSFCFLDIRSPGLGDTAMYLCATRKTRSHYEQYFGPGTRLTVT.

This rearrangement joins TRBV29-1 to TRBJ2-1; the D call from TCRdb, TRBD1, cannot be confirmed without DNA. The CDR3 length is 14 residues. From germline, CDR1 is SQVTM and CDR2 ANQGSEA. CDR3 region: CSVEWDRSYNEQFF.

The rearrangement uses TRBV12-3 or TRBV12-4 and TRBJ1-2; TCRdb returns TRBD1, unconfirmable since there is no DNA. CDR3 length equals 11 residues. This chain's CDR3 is CASSPGLGYTF.

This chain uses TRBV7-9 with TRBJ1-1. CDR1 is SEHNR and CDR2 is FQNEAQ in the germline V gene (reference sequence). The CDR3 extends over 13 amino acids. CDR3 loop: CASEVPGGIEAFF.

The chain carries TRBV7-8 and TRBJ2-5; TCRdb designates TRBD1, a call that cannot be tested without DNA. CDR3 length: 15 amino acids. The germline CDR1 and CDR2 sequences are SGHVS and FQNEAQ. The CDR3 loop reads CASSLAGKGGETQYF.

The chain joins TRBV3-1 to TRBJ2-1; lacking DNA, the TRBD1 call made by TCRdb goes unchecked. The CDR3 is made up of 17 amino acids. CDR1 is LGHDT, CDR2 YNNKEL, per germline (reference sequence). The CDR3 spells CASSQDIGLQAVNEQFF.